A selection of T cell receptor beta chains follows, all from one sample in a study of monozygotic twins with inflammatory bowel disease. TCRdb reprocessed the 5' RACE reads; each CDR3 protein has one entry and no DNA is given. This specimen shows about 450,000 distinct CDR3 sequences; the ten leading clones hold approximately 2.4%. What was sequenced was blood. Receptors originate from a human donor with ulcerative colitis or Crohn's disease, or a healthy co-twin of an affected twin (not recorded which). CDR3s include the opening cysteine and the closing phenylalanine or tryptophan.

CDR3	V	J
CASSHRDSYEQYF	TRBV12-3/TRBV12-4	TRBJ2-7
CASSNMQGYGELFF	TRBV5-4	TRBJ2-2
CASSGILWDRENYNEQFF	TRBV25-1	TRBJ2-1
CSARDGAVSYEQYF	TRBV20-1	TRBJ2-7
CSLGQGETQYF	TRBV29-1	TRBJ2-5
CASSSLRVDRRRGTEAFF	TRBV5-6	TRBJ1-1
CASSRKAVNGPGELFF	TRBV7-2	TRBJ2-2
CASSMDRAGEKLFF	TRBV5-1	TRBJ1-4
CSVRSWTSTDTQYF	TRBV29-1	TRBJ2-3
CSARPVGENTEAFF	TRBV29-1	TRBJ1-1
CASSHWTSMNTEAFF	TRBV14	TRBJ1-1
CASSRQGKNEQFF	TRBV7-3	TRBJ2-1
CASSLTGGYTNEKLFF	TRBV4-3	TRBJ1-4
CASTKGTSGQETQYF	TRBV12-3/TRBV12-4	TRBJ2-5
CASSLAERGSPLHF	TRBV5-1	TRBJ1-6
CASSFAYEKLFF	TRBV7-9	TRBJ1-4
CSAPGAGQISYNEQFF	TRBV20-1	TRBJ2-1
CASSETGQVLNTEAFF	TRBV7-9	TRBJ1-1
CSASDGIEQFF	TRBV20-1	TRBJ2-1
CASSLTRGAIYTEAFF	TRBV5-1	TRBJ1-1
CSAREGTEVNPNTEAFF	TRBV20-1	TRBJ1-1
CSARDQRTTSYGYTF	TRBV20-1	TRBJ1-2
CASSPPRRGGQNTQYF	TRBV6-1	TRBJ2-3
CSARDSGTTSPLHF	TRBV20-1	TRBJ1-6
CAISEPLLGDSDSYEQYF	TRBV10-3	TRBJ2-7
CSVERPTNYGYTF	TRBV29-1	TRBJ1-2
CASSGPLEGPNTEAFF	TRBV9	TRBJ1-1
CASSRRGGAQPQHF	TRBV7-2	TRBJ1-5
CASSKQAGGYEQYF	TRBV28	TRBJ2-7
CASSLASSYNSPLHF	TRBV3-1	TRBJ1-6
CASSLDTGDGYTF	TRBV7-9	TRBJ1-2
CASSPVIPLNTEAFF	TRBV3-1	TRBJ1-1
CSAGTRVETQYF	TRBV29-1	TRBJ2-5
CASSARTVPDSPLHF	TRBV9	TRBJ1-6
CASSLQGEPLHF	TRBV5-1	TRBJ1-6
CASSYALPGKRGGPYSYNEQFF	TRBV6-2/TRBV6-3	TRBJ2-1
CASTPFGLAAYNEQFF	TRBV28	TRBJ2-1
CSALTGRLNTEAFF	TRBV20-1	TRBJ1-1
CASSLTASGGAPDTQYF	TRBV5-1	TRBJ2-3